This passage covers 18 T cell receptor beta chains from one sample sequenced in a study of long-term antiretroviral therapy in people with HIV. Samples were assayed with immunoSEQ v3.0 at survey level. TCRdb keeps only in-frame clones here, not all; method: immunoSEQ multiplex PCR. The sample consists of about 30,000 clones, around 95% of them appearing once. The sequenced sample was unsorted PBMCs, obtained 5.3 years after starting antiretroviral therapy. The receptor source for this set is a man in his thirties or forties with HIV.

Written as DNA, the CDR3 is TGTGCCAGCAGTTACTCGCGGCGGGGGGTCCGTAGCTACACCTTC. Its translation: CASSYSRRGVRSYTF. The genes are TRBV6-5 and TRBJ1-2, with a possible D match to TRBD1 (5 bases). The CDR3 is 15 residues long. The germline V gene has CDR1 MNHEY and CDR2 SVGAGI. Trimming took 0 bases from V and 9 from J, leaving 17 bases between them.

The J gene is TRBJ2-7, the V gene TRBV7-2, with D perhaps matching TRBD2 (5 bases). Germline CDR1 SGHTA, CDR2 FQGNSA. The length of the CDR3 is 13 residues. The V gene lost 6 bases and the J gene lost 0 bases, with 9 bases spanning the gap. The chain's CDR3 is CASSSGLSYEQYF. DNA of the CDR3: TGTGCCAGCAGTTCTGGACTCTCCTACGAGCAGTACTTC. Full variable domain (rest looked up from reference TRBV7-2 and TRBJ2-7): GAGVSQSPSNKVTEKGKDVELRCDPISGHTALYWYRQSLGQGLEFLIYFQGNSAPDKSGLPSDRFSAERTGGSVSTLTIQRTQQEDSAVYLCASSSGLSYEQYFGPGTRLTVT.

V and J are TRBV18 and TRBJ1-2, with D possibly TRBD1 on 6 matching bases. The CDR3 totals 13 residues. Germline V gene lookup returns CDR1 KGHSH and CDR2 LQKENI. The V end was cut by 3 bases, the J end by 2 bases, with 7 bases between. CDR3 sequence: CASSPGQNYGYTF. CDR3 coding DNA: TGTGCCAGCTCACCCGGACAGAACTATGGCTACACCTTC.

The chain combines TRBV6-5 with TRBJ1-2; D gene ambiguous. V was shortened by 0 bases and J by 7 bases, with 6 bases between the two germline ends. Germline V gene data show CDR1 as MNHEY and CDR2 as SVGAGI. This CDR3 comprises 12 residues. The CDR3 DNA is TGTGCCAGCAGTTACTCGGGCGGTGGCTACACCTTC. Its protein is CASSYSGGGYTF.

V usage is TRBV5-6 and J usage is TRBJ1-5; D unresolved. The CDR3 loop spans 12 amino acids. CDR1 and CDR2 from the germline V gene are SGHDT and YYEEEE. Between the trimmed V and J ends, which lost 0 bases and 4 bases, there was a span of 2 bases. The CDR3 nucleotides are TGTGCCAGCAGCTTGGGAAATCAGCCCCAGCATTTT. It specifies CASSLGNQPQHF. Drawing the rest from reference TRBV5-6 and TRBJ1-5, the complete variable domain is DAGVTQSPTHLIKTRGQQVTLRCSPKSGHDTVSWYQQALGQGPQFIFQYYEEEERQRGNFPDRFSGHQFPNYSSELNVNALLLGDSALYLCASSLGNQPQHFGDGTRLSIL.

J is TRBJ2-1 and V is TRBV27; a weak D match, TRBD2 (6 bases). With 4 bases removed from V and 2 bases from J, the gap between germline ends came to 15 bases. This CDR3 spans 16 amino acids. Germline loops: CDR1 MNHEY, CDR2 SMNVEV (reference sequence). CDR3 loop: CASSSEAGPPYNEQFF. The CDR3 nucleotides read TGTGCCAGCAGTTCCGAAGCGGGCCCTCCCTACAATGAGCAGTTCTTC.

The CDR3 DNA reads TGTGCCAGCAGCCACCTCGGCACTGAAGCTTTCTTT. It specifies CASSHLGTEAFF. The chain employs TRBV7-8 and TRBJ1-1; no definite D call. Germline CDR1 is SGHVS and CDR2 is FQNEAQ. Trimming cost V 5 bases and J 4 bases, with 8 bases left between them. The CDR3 is 12 residues long.

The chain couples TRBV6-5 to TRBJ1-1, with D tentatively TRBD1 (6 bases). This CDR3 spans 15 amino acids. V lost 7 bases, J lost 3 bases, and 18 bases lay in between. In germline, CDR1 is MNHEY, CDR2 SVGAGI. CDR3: CASNRDTRWDTEAFF. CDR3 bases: TGTGCCAGCAACCGGGACACCCGTTGGGACACTGAAGCTTTCTTT.

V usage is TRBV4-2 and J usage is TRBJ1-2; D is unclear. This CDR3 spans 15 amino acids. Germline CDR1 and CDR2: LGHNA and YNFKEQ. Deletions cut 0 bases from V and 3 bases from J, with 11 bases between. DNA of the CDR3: TGTGCCAGCAGCCAAGACTCTTTCACCGACTATGGCTACACCTTC. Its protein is CASSQDSFTDYGYTF.

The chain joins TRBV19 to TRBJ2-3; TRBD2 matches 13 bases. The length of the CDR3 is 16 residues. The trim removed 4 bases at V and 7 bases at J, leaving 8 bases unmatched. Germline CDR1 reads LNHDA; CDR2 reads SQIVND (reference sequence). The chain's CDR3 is CASSTTSGRARNTQYF. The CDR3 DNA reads TGTGCCAGTAGTACTACTAGCGGGAGGGCCCGGAATACGCAGTATTTT. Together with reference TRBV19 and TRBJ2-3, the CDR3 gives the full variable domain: DGGITQSPKYLFRKEGQNVTLSCEQNLNHDAMYWYRQDPGQGLRLIYYSQIVNDFQKGDIAEGYSVSREKKESFPLTVTSAQKNPTAFYLCASSTTSGRARNTQYFGPGTRLTVL.

In nucleotides, the CDR3 is TGTGCCAGCAGACGACAGGGAACCGGGGAGCTGTTTTTT. This encodes CASRRQGTGELFF. The rearrangement links TRBV27 to TRBJ2-2; 7 bases agree with TRBD1. Per germline, CDR1 MNHEY and CDR2 SMNVEV (reference sequence). V dropped 6 bases and J dropped 5; count of bases not matched to a gene: 3. The CDR3 has 13 residues.

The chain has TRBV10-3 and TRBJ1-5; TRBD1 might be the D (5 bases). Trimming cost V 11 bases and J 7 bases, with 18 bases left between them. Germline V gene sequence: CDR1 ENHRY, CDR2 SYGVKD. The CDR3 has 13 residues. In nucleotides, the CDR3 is TGTGCCGTACGGGGGGTCCTCGGGCAGCCCCAGCATTTT. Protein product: CAVRGVLGQPQHF.

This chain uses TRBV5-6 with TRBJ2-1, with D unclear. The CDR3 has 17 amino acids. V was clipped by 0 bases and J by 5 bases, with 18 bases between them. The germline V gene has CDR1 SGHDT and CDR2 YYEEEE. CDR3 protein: CASSLDGWAGGDNEQFF. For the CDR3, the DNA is TGTGCCAGCAGCTTGGACGGTTGGGCAGGTGGGGACAATGAGCAGTTCTTC.

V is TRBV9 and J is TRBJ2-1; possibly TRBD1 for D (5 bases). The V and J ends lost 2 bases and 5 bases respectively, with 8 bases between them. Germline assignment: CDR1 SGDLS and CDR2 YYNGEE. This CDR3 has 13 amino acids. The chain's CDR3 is CASSVPGNNEQFF. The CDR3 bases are TGTGCCAGCAGCGTCCCAGGGAACAATGAGCAGTTCTTC.

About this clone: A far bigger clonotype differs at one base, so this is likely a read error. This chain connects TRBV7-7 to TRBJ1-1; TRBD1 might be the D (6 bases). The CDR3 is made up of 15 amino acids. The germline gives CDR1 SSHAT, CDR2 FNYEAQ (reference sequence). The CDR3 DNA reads TGCGCCAGCAGCCAAGGGGGACCCTCGAACACTGAAGCTTTCTTT. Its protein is CASSQGGPSNTEAFF.

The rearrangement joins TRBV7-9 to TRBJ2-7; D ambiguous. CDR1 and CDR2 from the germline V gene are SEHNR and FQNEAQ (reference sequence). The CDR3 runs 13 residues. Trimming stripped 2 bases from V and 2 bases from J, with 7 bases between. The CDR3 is CASSLSNTYEQYF. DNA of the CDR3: TGTGCCAGCAGCTTATCTAACACCTACGAGCAGTACTTC.

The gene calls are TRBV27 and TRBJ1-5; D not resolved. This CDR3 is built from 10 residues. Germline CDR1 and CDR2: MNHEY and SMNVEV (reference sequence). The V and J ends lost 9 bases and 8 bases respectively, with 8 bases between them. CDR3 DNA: TGTGCCAGTTGTTTTGAGCCCCAGCATTTT. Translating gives CASCFEPQHF.

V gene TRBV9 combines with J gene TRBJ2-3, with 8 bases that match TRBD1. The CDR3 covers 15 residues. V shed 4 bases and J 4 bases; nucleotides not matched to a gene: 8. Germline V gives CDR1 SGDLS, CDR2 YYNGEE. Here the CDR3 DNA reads TGTGCCAGCAGCCTCAGGACAGGGAGCGCAGATACGCAGTATTTT. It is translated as CASSLRTGSADTQYF. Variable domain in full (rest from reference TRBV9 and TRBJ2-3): DSGVTQTPKHLITATGQRVTLRCSPRSGDLSVYWYQQSLDQGLQFLIQYYNGEERAKGNILERFSAQQFPDLHSELNLSSLELGDSALYFCASSLRTGSADTQYFGPGTRLTVL.